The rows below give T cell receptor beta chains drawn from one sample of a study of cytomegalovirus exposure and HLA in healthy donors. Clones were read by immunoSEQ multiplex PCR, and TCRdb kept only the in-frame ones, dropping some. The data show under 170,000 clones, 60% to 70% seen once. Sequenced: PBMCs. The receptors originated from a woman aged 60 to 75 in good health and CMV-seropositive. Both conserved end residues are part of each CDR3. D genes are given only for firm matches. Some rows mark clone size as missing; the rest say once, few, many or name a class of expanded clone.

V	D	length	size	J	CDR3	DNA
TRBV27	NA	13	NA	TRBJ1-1	CASSFGGDPEAFF	TGTGCCAGCAGTTTCGGAGGGGACCCTGAAGCTTTCTTT
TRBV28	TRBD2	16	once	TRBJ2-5	CASSPREGGVQETQYF	TGTGCCAGCAGCCCTCGGGAGGGAGGGGTACAAGAGACCCAGTACTTC
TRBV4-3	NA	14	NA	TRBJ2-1	CASSQDGGINEQFF	TGCGCCAGCAGCCAAGATGGAGGGATTAATGAGCAGTTCTTC
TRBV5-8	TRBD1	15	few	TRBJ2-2	CASSYDRGNTGELFF	TGTGCCAGCAGCTATGACAGGGGGAACACCGGGGAGCTGTTTTTT
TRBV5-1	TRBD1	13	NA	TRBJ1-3	CASTRDRGYTIYF	TGCGCCAGCACCAGGGACAGGGGTTACACCATATATTTT
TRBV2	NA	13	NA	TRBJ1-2	CASSENQGGGYTF	TGTGCCAGCAGTGAAAACCAGGGAGGCGGCTACACCTTC
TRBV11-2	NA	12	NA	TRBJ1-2	CASSQEGYGYTF	TGTGCCAGCAGCCAGGAGGGCTATGGCTACACCTTC
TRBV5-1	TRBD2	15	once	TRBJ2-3	CASSFAAGGADTQYF	TGCGCCAGCAGCTTTGCAGCGGGAGGTGCAGATACGCAGTATTTT
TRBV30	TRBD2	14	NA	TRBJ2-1	CAWSVGLAGAKQFF	TGTGCCTGGAGTGTCGGGCTAGCGGGAGCGAAGCAGTTCTTC
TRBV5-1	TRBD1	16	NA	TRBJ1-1	CASSSGTASDGTEAFF	TGCGCCAGCAGCTCGGGGACAGCCTCCGACGGCACTGAAGCTTTCTTT